This T cell receptor (beta chain) originates from a study of control samples from healthy donors and cancer patients. The CDR3 length is 13 residues. Trimming took 4 bases from V and 4 from J, leaving 8 bases between them. Germline V gene sequence: CDR1 SGHTS, CDR2 YDEGEE. Assay used: immunoSEQ multiplex PCR; TCRdb lists only in-frame clones, some missing. The sample shows 35,000 to 55,000 clones, approximately 90% of them seen only once. This chain links TRBV5-8 with TRBJ2-2; the D is unclear. Specimen: PBMCs. The clonotype was recovered from a middle-aged woman with head and neck cancer. The CDR3 spells CASSLWGTGELFF. The CDR3 DNA follows: TGTGCCAGCAGCCTATGGGGCACCGGGGAGCTGTTTTTT.